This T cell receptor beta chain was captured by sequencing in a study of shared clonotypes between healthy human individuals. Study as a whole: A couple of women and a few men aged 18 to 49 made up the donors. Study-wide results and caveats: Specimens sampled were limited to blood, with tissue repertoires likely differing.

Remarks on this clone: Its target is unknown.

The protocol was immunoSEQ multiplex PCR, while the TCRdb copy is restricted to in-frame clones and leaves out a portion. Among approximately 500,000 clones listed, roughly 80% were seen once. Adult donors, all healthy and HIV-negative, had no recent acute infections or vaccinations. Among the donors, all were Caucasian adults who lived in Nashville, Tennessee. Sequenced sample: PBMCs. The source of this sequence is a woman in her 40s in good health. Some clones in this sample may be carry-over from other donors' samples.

The CDR3 loop reads CASWGQGAVRDTEAFF. The CDR3 DNA sequence: TGTGCCAGTTGGGGACAGGGGGCGGTCAGGGACACTGAAGCTTTCTTT. The chain joins TRBV19 to TRBJ1-1, with 12 bases lining up with TRBD1. The CDR3 totals 16 residues. V lost 8 bases and J lost 3; bases outside the gene matches: 10. The germline V gene has CDR1 LNHDA and CDR2 SQIVND (reference sequence).